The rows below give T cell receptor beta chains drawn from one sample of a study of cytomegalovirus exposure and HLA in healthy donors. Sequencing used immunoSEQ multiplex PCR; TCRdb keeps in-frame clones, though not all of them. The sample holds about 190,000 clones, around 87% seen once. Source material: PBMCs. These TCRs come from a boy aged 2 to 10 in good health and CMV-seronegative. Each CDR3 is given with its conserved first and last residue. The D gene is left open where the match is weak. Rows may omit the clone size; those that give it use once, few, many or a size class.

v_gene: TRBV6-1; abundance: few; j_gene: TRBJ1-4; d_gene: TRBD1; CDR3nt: TGTGCCAGCAGCGAAGGACAGGGAATCGGTAATGAAAAACTGTTTTTT; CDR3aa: CASSEGQGIGNEKLFF
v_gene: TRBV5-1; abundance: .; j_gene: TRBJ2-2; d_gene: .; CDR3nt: TGCGCCAGCAGCTTGTCAGGGACACCCTTGTCCGGGGAGCTGTTTTTT; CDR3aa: CASSLSGTPLSGELFF
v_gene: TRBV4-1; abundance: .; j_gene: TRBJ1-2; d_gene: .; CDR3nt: TGCGCCAGCAGCCAAGGAACGTTACGCGACAGTAACTATGGCTACACCTTC; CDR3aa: CASSQGTLRDSNYGYTF
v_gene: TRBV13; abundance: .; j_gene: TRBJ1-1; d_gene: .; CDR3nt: TGTGCCAGCAGCCGAGGACACCCGAACACTGAAGCTTTCTTT; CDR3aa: CASSRGHPNTEAFF
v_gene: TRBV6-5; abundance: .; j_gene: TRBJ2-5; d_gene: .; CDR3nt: TGTGCCAGCAGTTACTCGATGGCGGGGACAGAGACCCAGTACTTC; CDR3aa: CASSYSMAGTETQYF
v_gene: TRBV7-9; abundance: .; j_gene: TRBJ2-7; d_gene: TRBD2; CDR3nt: TGTTCCAGCAGGACAACTAGCGGGAGTCTTGACGAGCAGTACTTC; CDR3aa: CSSRTTSGSLDEQYF
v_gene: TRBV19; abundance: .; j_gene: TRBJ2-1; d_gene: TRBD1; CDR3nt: TGTGCCAGTAGACAAACAGGGGGTGAGCAGTTCTTC; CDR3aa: CASRQTGGEQFF
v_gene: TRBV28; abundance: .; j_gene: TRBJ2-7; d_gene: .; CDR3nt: TGTGCCAGCAGTAACCAAGGGGGCGAGCAGTACTTC; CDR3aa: CASSNQGGEQYF
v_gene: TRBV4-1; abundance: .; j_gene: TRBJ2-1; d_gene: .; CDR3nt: TGCGCCAGCAGCTCAACGACCTCCAGGGACAATGAGCAGTTCTTC; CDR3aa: CASSSTTSRDNEQFF
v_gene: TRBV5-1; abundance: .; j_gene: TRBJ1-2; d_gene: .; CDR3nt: TGCGCCAGCAGCTCGACGCGAGGGCTCGACTATGGCTACACCTTC; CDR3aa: CASSSTRGLDYGYTF
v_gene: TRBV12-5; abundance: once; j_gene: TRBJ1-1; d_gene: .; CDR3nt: TGTGCTAGTGCCCCACCGGGAGGCACTGAAGCTTTCTTT; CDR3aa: CASAPPGGTEAFF
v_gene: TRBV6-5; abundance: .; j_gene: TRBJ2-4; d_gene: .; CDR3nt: TGTGCCAGCAGTTACTCAGGAACCCCCGGGAACATTCAGTACTTC; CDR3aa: CASSYSGTPGNIQYF
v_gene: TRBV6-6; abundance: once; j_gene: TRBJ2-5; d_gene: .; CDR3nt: TGTGCCAGCAGTCCCAGGACAGGGAGGGCGGAGACCCAGTACTTC; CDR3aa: CASSPRTGRAETQYF
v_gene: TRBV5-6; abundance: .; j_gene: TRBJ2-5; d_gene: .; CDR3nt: TGTGCCAGCAGCCGTTGGGGGGTTATTCGAGAGACCCAGTACTTC; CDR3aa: CASSRWGVIRETQYF
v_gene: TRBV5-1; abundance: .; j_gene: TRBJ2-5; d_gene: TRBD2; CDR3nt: TGCGCCAGCAGCTTGTTAGCGGGGGGCTTCCAAGAGACCCAGTACTTC; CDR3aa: CASSLLAGGFQETQYF
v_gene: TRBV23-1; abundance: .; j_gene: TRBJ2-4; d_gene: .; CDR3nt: TGCGCCAGCAGTCAATCGGAGTGGCAGACGAACCTACTAGCCAAAAACATTCAGTACTTC; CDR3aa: CASSQSEWQTNLLAKNIQYF
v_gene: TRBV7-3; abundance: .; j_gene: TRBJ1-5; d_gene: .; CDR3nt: TGTGCCAGCAGCTTAACGTGGGGCCAGCCCCAGCATTTT; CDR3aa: CASSLTWGQPQHF
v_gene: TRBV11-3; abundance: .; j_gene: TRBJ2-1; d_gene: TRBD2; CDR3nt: TGTGCCAGCAGCTTAGATGTCTCTAGCGGGAGATTGGGTGAGCAGTTCTTC; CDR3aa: CASSLDVSSGRLGEQFF
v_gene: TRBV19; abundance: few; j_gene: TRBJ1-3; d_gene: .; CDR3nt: TGTGCCAGTACCCTAGACCGCTCTGGAAACACCATATATTTT; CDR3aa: CASTLDRSGNTIYF
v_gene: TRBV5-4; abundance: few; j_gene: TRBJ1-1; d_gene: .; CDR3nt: TGTGCCAGCAGCCCCGGACTCCTAACCGGGGCTTTCTTT; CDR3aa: CASSPGLLTGAFF
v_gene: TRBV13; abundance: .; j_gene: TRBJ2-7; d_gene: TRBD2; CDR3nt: TGTGCCAGCAGCATAACAACTAGCGGGGGCAACTACGAGCAGTACTTC; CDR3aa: CASSITTSGGNYEQYF
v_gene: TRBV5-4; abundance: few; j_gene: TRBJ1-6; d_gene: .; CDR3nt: TGTGCCAGCAGCTTCGGGAGCTCCTATAATTCACCCCTCCACTTT; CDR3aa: CASSFGSSYNSPLHF
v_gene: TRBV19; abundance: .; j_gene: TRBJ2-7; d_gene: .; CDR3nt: TGTGCCAGTAGTCGAAAGGCGGGGGCAGGGGGCTACTACGAGCAGTACTTC; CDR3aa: CASSRKAGAGGYYEQYF
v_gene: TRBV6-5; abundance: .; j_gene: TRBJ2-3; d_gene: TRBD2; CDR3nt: TGTGCCAGCAGTTCCCAGGGACTAGCGGGGACAGATACGCAGTATTTT; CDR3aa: CASSSQGLAGTDTQYF
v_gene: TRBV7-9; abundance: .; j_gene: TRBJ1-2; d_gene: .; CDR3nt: TGTGCCAGCAGCTTAGGGCAGGTTTACTATGGCTACACCTTC; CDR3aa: CASSLGQVYYGYTF
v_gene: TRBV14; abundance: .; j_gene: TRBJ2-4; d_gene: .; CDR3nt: TGTGCCAGCAGCCAAAACTTGGGACTAGCCAAAAACATTCAGTACTTC; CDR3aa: CASSQNLGLAKNIQYF
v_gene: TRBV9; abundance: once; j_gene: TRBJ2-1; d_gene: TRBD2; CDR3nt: TGTGCCAGCAGCGTAGCCGGAGGACTAGCGGGGTACGAACGTCCGTTCTTC; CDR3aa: CASSVAGGLAGYERPFF
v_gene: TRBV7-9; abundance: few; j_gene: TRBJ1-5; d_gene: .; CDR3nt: TGTGCCAGCAGCTTAGAGGGGCTCAATCAGCCCCAGCATTTT; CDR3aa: CASSLEGLNQPQHF
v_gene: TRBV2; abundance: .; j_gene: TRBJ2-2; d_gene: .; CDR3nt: TGTGCCAGCAGTGAAGGGGCGGGGAGGGAGCTGTTTTTT; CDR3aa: CASSEGAGRELFF
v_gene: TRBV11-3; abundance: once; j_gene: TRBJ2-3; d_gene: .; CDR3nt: TGTGCCAGCAGCTCAGGACAGATAGATACGCAGTATTTT; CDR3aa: CASSSGQIDTQYF
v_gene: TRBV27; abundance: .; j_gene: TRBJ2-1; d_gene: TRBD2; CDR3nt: TGTGCCAGCAGTTCCGCCGGGACTAGCGGGGGGAGGTACAATGAGCAGTTCTTC; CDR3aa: CASSSAGTSGGRYNEQFF
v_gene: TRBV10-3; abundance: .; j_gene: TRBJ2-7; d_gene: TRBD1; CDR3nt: TGTGCCATCAGTGAGTCGACAGGGAGAGGCGAGCAGTACTTC; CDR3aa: CAISESTGRGEQYF
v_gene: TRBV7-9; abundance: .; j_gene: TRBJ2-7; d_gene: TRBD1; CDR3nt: TGTGCCAGCAGCCCGCGGACAGGGAGCTCCTACGAGCAGTACTTC; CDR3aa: CASSPRTGSSYEQYF
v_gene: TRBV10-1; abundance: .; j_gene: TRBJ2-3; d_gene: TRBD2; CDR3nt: TGCGCCAGCAGTGGACCTCTAGCGGGGGGGATGTCGGACACAGATACGCAGTATTTT; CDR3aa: CASSGPLAGGMSDTDTQYF
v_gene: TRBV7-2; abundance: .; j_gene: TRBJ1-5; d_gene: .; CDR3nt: TGTGCCAGCAGCTTAGAAGGGGGCAATCAGCCCCAGCATTTT; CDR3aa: CASSLEGGNQPQHF
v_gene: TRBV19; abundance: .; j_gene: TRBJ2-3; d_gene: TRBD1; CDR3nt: TGTGCCAGTAGCCGGACAGGGCCCTACACAGATACGCAGTATTTT; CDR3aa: CASSRTGPYTDTQYF
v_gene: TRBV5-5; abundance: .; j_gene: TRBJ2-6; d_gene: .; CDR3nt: TGTGCCAGCACCCGTCCTCAGGGTTCTGGGGCCAACGTCCTGACTTTC; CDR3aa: CASTRPQGSGANVLTF
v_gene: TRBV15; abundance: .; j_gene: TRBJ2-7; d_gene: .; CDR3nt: TGTGCCACCAGCAGAGGGTCGTCTCGAGTCTACGAGCAGTACTTC; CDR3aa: CATSRGSSRVYEQYF
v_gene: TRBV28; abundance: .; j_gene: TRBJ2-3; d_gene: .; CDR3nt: TGTGCCAGCAGTTTGGCCTCCGATAGCACAGATACGCAGTATTTT; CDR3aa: CASSLASDSTDTQYF